The 9 T cell receptor beta chains given below trace back to one sample, sequenced in a study of blood T cell repertoires in COVID-19. Sequencing was performed with immunoSEQ multiplex PCR; in TCRdb, only in-frame clones are kept and a portion is missing. Among some 300,000 clones, roughly nine tenths were seen once, and the ten largest hold 2.5% to 3.5%. Sequencing was done on a sample of PBMCs or T cells enriched from blood (not recorded which). These receptor sequences come from a woman aged 45-65 years who had been exposed to COVID-19.

V and J are TRBV18 and TRBJ1-2, with 10 bases matching TRBD1. Germline V CDR1 and CDR2: KGHSH, LQKENI. This CDR3 contains 14 residues. V was clipped by 5 bases and J by 6 bases; unmatched bases: 6. As DNA, the CDR3 is TGTGCCAGCTCAGAACGACAGGGGGCGGATGGCTACACCTTC. It codes for CASSERQGADGYTF.

V is TRBV5-4 and J is TRBJ1-2, with D perhaps matching TRBD1 (6 bases). V lost 0 bases, J lost 3 bases, and 9 bases lay in between. Per germline, CDR1 SGHNT and CDR2 YYREEE (reference sequence). The CDR3 is made up of 14 amino acids. CDR3 sequence (DNA): TGTGCCAGCAGCTTGGAGGGGGTTCACTATGGCTACACCTTC. Amino acid sequence: CASSLEGVHYGYTF.

This chain connects TRBV4-1 to TRBJ1-1; D might be TRBD1 (5 bases). Trimming left V 4 bases short and J 5 bases short, with 8 bases between. Germline CDR1 is MGHRA and CDR2 is YSYEKL. There are 12 residues in the CDR3. The chain's CDR3 is CASSPGGTEAFF. DNA of the CDR3: TGCGCCAGCAGCCCTGGGGGGACTGAAGCTTTCTTT.

A few counts support this clone. This sequence joins TRBV18 and TRBJ1-4; 9 nucleotides line up with TRBD1. The CDR3 covers 16 residues. V trimming: 5 bases; J trimming: 7 bases; junction bases outside the gene matches: 11. CDR1 is KGHSH, CDR2 LQKENI, per germline. The CDR3 region is CASSTSGTGRTEKLFF. The CDR3 DNA reads TGTGCCAGCTCAACGTCTGGGACAGGGCGGACTGAAAAACTGTTTTTT.

This clone was counted many times. The chain has TRBV7-8 and TRBJ1-5; no clear D gene. This CDR3 region has 15 residues. The germline gives CDR1 SGHVS, CDR2 FQNEAQ. Trimming removed 3 bases from V and 1 base from J, with 10 bases in between. The CDR3, as DNA: TGTGCCAGCAGCTTCTCCAGTACGAGCAATCAGCCCCAGCATTTT. Its translation is CASSFSSTSNQPQHF.

This clone appeared once. CDR3 nucleotides: TGCGCCAGCAGCCGAGTTCTCACAGGGGGTGGAAACACCATATATTTT. Protein sequence: CASSRVLTGGGNTIYF. The chain is built from TRBV4-1 and TRBJ1-3; 8 bases are a match to TRBD1. Germline CDR1 is MGHRA and CDR2 is YSYEKL. V shed 4 bases and J 3 bases; nucleotides not matched to a gene: 8. This CDR3 is 16 amino acids long.

V gene TRBV28 combines with J gene TRBJ1-4; 8 bases are shared with TRBD1. The junction had 7 bases not matched to a gene; V was cut back by 3 bases and J by 7 bases. Germline assignment: CDR1 MDHEN and CDR2 SYDVKM. CDR3 length equals 15 residues. CDR3 nucleotides: TGTGCCAGCAGTTTTGCAGGACAGGGAAGTGAAAAACTGTTTTTT. It is translated as CASSFAGQGSEKLFF.

The CDR3 region has the DNA TGTGCCAGCAGCTTAAAGGCGGGGACAGGAACCTACGAGCAGTACTTC. Translating gives CASSLKAGTGTYEQYF. The chain employs TRBV11-2 and TRBJ2-7; 8 bases agree with TRBD1. This CDR3 spans 16 amino acids. Trimming removed 2 bases from V and 2 bases from J; junction bases left unmatched: 8. Germline lookup yields CDR1 SGHAT and CDR2 FQNNGV.

This clone was seen more than once but under ten times. The chain couples TRBV7-9 to TRBJ1-1; D is uncertain. The V end was cut by 1 base, the J end by 6 bases, with 6 bases between. This CDR3 is 12 amino acids long. Germline-derived CDR1 and CDR2 are SEHNR and FQNEAQ (reference sequence). Here the CDR3 reads CASSLVFAEAFF. The CDR3, as DNA: TGTGCCAGCAGCTTAGTATTCGCTGAAGCTTTCTTT. Filled out from reference TRBV7-9 and TRBJ1-1, the complete variable domain reads DTGVSQNPRHKITKRGQNVTFRCDPISEHNRLYWYRQTLGQGPEFLTYFQNEAQLEKSRLLSDRFSAERPKGSFSTLEIQRTEQGDSAMYLCASSLVFAEAFFGQGTRLTVV.